This T cell receptor beta chain is from a study of CD8 T cells in ankylosing spondylitis. This clonotype has at least ten counts. Its antigen is still unknown. Library preparation for TCR beta used quantitative 5'-RACE with molecular barcodes. TCRdb ran MiXCR on the 5' RACE reads and lists one entry per CDR3 protein. The table includes 500,000 to 550,000 distinct CDR3 sequences, about 12% detected once. Findings and caveats of the study: A TCR beta motif of roughly 8 highly homologous variants seemed to mark ankylosing spondylitis blood. Disease-linked clones reportedly showed significant enrichment in matched ankylosing spondylitis synovial fluid. Some motif variants were previously reported in reactive arthritis synovial fluid and blood. Relatively rare in peripheral blood, disease-linked clones were also CD8+.

CDR1 and CDR2 (germline): SGHRS, YFSETQ. Trimming at V came to 0 bases and at J to 0 bases, leaving 11 bases not matched to a gene. The CDR3 runs to 19 residues. This clonotype was sampled from a male donor with ankylosing spondylitis. The chain is built from TRBV5-1 and TRBJ2-4; TRBD1 matches 8 bases. Sequenced material: blood, either unsorted or a sorted T cell fraction (not recorded which). In nucleotides, the CDR3 is TGCGCCAGCAGCTTGGGAACCCGGACAGGGCCTCTAGCCAAAAACATTCAGTACTTC. This translates into CASSLGTRTGPLAKNIQYF.